This entry concerns a single TCR beta chain. The target antigen is unknown. This sample stems from a study of vaccination effects on CD4 cells after COVID-19. Study-level background: ViraFEST assay sequencing came after antigen-specific CD4+ T cells were expanded with viral peptide pools. Broader study findings: Few convalescent patients, and no early post-infection timepoints, were available to the study.

The culture ran for 10 days, and then CD4+ T cells were isolated. The table came from immunoSEQ multiplex PCR; TCRdb's copy has only in-frame clones and leaves some out. The data hold about 45,000 clones, with about 70% observed a single time. Trimming took 8 bases from V and 10 from J, leaving 18 bases between them. The V gene's germline CDR1 is LNHDA and CDR2 SQIVND (reference sequence). The CDR3 runs to 14 residues. The sequence derives from a human donor who had a prior SARS-CoV-2 infection. The chain couples TRBV19 to TRBJ1-6, with a weak D call TRBD1 (6 bases). The input for sequencing was CD4+ T cells from PBMCs cultured without peptide, taken before COVID-19 vaccination. CDR3: CASSVTGLGSPLHF. CDR3 nucleotide sequence: TGTGCCAGTTCGGTTACAGGGTTAGGGTCACCCCTCCACTTT.